A selection of T cell receptor beta chains follows, all from one sample in a study of blood T cell repertoires in COVID-19. Generated by immunoSEQ multiplex PCR, the TCRdb table keeps only in-frame clones and is missing some. The table has 97,000 or so clones, roughly 92% seen once; the top ten hold approximately 1.9%. The source material was peripheral blood. These receptors all come from a woman aged 50 to 60 with COVID-19, enrolled during active disease. Each CDR3 is given with its conserved first and last residue. Each record gives: J gene, D gene, clone size, V gene, CDR3 DNA, CDR3 protein. D genes are given only for firm matches. The size entry is marked missing in some rows and otherwise reads once, few, many or a size class.

TRBJ1-4	.	.	TRBV5-6	TGTGCCAGCAGATATGGGACAAAGGATGAAAAACTGTTTTTT	CASRYGTKDEKLFF
TRBJ2-7	.	.	TRBV5-8	TGTGCCAGCAGCTTGGGATCGGGGATATACGAGCAGTACTTC	CASSLGSGIYEQYF
TRBJ1-2	TRBD1	.	TRBV6-5	TGTGCCAGCACCTTGGGACAGGGAACTAACTATGGCTACACCTTC	CASTLGQGTNYGYTF
TRBJ1-1	.	.	TRBV15	TGTGCCACCAGCAGAGAGCCGAGGGGCGGGGGCACTGAAGCTTTCTTT	CATSREPRGGGTEAFF
TRBJ1-2	.	.	TRBV5-4	TGTGCCAGCAGCTTGGTATCAGGGAATGGCTACACCTTC	CASSLVSGNGYTF
TRBJ2-2	.	.	TRBV9	TGTGCCAGCAGCCCTCGGGCTAGCGAGCACACCGGGGAGCTGTTTTTT	CASSPRASEHTGELFF
TRBJ2-5	.	.	TRBV6-6	TGTGCCAGCAGTCCCGGGGGAAATCAAGAGACCCAGTACTTC	CASSPGGNQETQYF
TRBJ2-2	TRBD1	.	TRBV24-1	TGTGCCACCAGTGATTTCAGAGGGACAGGGGGTCCCGGGGAGCTGTTTTTT	CATSDFRGTGGPGELFF
TRBJ1-5	.	.	TRBV6-5	TGTGCCAGCAGTTACACGGTTAATAGCAATCAGCCCCAGCATTTT	CASSYTVNSNQPQHF
TRBJ2-1	TRBD2	.	TRBV5-1	TGCGCCAGCACCGGGGGGGGGCGCCTCACCTACAATGAGCAGTTCTTC	CASTGGGRLTYNEQFF
TRBJ1-5	.	.	TRBV7-9	TGTGCCAGCAGCCTTTCAAGCCAGCCCCAGCATTTT	CASSLSSQPQHF
TRBJ1-2	.	.	TRBV7-2	TGTGCCAGCAGCTCTAGACGGAACTATGGCTACACCTTC	CASSSRRNYGYTF
TRBJ1-2	.	.	TRBV14	TGTGCCAGCAGCCAAGTCCACCGGGATGGCTACACCTTC	CASSQVHRDGYTF
TRBJ1-4	.	.	TRBV6-5	TGTGCCAGCAGGCAGGGAACTAATGAAAAACTGTTTTTT	CASRQGTNEKLFF
TRBJ2-1	TRBD2	.	TRBV9	TGTGCCAGCAGCGTAAGAGCGGGGGGGTACAATGAGCAGTTCTTC	CASSVRAGGYNEQFF
TRBJ2-7	TRBD1	.	TRBV19	TGTGCCAGTAGTATGGGGACAGGGGGCGTTTACGAGCAGTACTTC	CASSMGTGGVYEQYF
TRBJ1-1	.	.	TRBV5-1	TGCGCCAGCAGCTCCTACGTGGGGGGCACTGAAGCTTTCTTT	CASSSYVGGTEAFF
TRBJ1-1	.	.	TRBV27	TGTGCCAGCAGTCCCTTAACAGTAATGAACACTGAAGCTTTCTTT	CASSPLTVMNTEAFF
TRBJ2-2	TRBD2	.	TRBV7-3	TGTGCCAGCCGAGCGGGGGGTGATAGGGAGCTGTTTTTT	CASRAGGDRELFF
TRBJ1-1	.	once	TRBV11-3	TGTGCCAGCAGCGCTAGAGTTATAGAGGACACTGAAGCTTTCTTT	CASSARVIEDTEAFF
TRBJ2-3	TRBD2	.	TRBV9	TGTGCCAGCAGCACTCGGACTAGCGGGGAGACAGATACGCAGTATTTT	CASSTRTSGETDTQYF